These 11 T cell receptor beta chains were all obtained from the same sample, sequenced in a study of tumor-infiltrating lymphocytes in primary liver carcinoma. DNA and RNA were both co-extracted from approximately 20-30 mg of bulk tissue that had not been sorted. Reverse transcription of roughly 470 ng total RNA with a constant-region primer produced TCR beta cDNA. Three rounds of nested multiplex PCR with slightly modified ARM-PCR produced TCR beta libraries. Forward primers for TRBV1-TRBV30 and a C-beta reverse primer served the first two PCR rounds, at around 9 cycles each. TCRdb re-analysed the multiplex PCR reads in MiXCR, keeping a single row per CDR3 protein. The sample lists about 190,000 distinct CDR3 sequences, around four fifths seen once, with about a sixth in the top ten. What was sequenced was tumor tissue from primary liver carcinoma. Receptors were obtained from a man in his forties with primary liver carcinoma and hepatitis B virus infection.

In the case of this clonotype: At one boundary the junction diverges from the germline segment, which might be a read error. The J gene is TRBJ2-3, the V gene TRBV6-1; D may be TRBD1 or TRBD2 (5 bases each). The germline V gene has CDR1 MNHNS and CDR2 SASEGT. The length of the CDR3 is 14 residues. DNA for the CDR3: TGTGCCACCAGTGACACTAGTGGGGCAGATACGTATTATTTT. Protein sequence: CATSDTSGADTYYF.

The chain couples TRBV6-5 to TRBJ1-2, with no clear D. The V end lost 10 bases, the J end lost 14 bases, and 23 bases lay between the germline ends. This CDR3 is 12 amino acids long. Germline V gene data show CDR1 as MNHEY and CDR2 as SVGAGI. CDR3 DNA: TGTGCCACCCTAGACCTTGCCGCAGTTCATACCTTC. It yields the protein CATLDLAAVHTF.

In the case of this clonotype: The junction does not match germline at one end; this may be a read error. The chain employs TRBV14 and TRBJ2-7; 8 bases are shared with TRBD2. CDR1 and CDR2 from the germline V gene are SGHDN and FVKESK. This CDR3 has 14 amino acids. The CDR3 coding sequence is TGTGCCAGCAGCCAAGCGGGAGGGAGATACGAGCACTACTTC. Residues: CASSQAGGRYEHYF.

A remark on this clonotype: At one boundary the junction diverges from the germline segment, which might be a read error. V is TRBV5-6 and J is TRBJ2-7; either TRBD1 or TRBD2 may supply D (5 bases each). Germline V gene lookup returns CDR1 SGHDT and CDR2 YYEEEE. CDR3 size: 14 residues. Here the CDR3 DNA reads TGTGTCAGCAGCTTGGGACCAGGTTCCTACGAGCAGAACTTC. It codes for CVSSLGPGSYEQNF.

Details on this clonotype: In this CDR3 the conserved last residue, phenylalanine or tryptophan, is missing, so a read error is likely. The chain couples TRBV12-3 or TRBV12-4 to TRBJ2-1; 7 nucleotides agree with TRBD1. The CDR3 length is 16 residues. Trimming removed 5 bases from V and 12 bases from J; junction bases left unmatched: 19. This CDR3 is CASSLRTGDTPGRQFS. As DNA, the CDR3 is TGTGCCAGCAGTCTGCGGACAGGAGACACACCGGGTAGGCAGTTCTCC.

In DNA, the CDR3 is TGTGCCAGTATCGGCGGCCCGGCGGGAGAGGTGGATACGCAGTATTTT. Protein sequence: CASIGGPAGEVDTQYF. V and J are TRBV11-3 and TRBJ2-3; 7 bases fit TRBD2. CDR3 length equals 16 residues. In germline, CDR1 is SGHNT, CDR2 YENEEA. Trimming at V came to 9 bases and at J to 6 bases, leaving 18 bases not matched to a gene.

This chain joins TRBV29-1 and TRBJ2-5; 11 bases are shared with TRBD1. V lost 5 bases and J lost 6; bases outside the gene matches: 11. The CDR3 has 15 residues. From germline, CDR1 is SQVTM and CDR2 ANQGSEA. The CDR3, as DNA: TGCAGCGTTAAAGCGGACAGGGGGCGGGCAAAGACCCAGTACTTC. Protein: CSVKADRGRAKTQYF.

This clonotype was observed at least ten times. The rearrangement joins TRBV28 to TRBJ1-5; D is unresolved. Trimming pared 6 bases from V and 4 bases from J, leaving 10 bases between. The CDR3 is 13 residues long. The germline V gene encodes CDR1 MDHEN and CDR2 SYDVKM. The CDR3 sequence: CASSPRKNQPQHF. The CDR3 DNA follows: TGTGCCAGCAGCCCCCGGAAGAATCAGCCCCAGCATTTT.

The chain links TRBV6-2 or TRBV6-3 to TRBJ2-1; D uncertain. Germline V CDR1 and CDR2: MNHEY, SVGEGT. Trimming pared 2 bases from V and 0 bases from J, leaving 11 bases between. The CDR3 runs 16 residues. The DNA of the CDR3 is TGTGCCAGCAGTTACCCGGTGAGGAGCTCCTACAATGAGCAGTTCTTC. Its protein is CASSYPVRSSYNEQFF.

With regard to this clonotype: The CDR3 ends on some other residue instead of the conserved phenylalanine or tryptophan, so this is likely a read error. V is TRBV6-6 and J is TRBJ2-7, with 10 bases fitting TRBD2. Trimming took 8 bases from V and 2 from J; bases not matched to a gene: 12. Germline CDR1 reads MNHNY; CDR2 reads SVGAGI (reference sequence). The CDR3 runs 16 residues. The CDR3 reads CASGHRAGGPTYEQYY. The CDR3 DNA follows: TGTGCCAGCGGTCATCGAGCGGGAGGGCCTACCTACGAGCAGTACTAC.

This clonotype was observed a handful of times. The junction departs from the called germline gene at one end, perhaps through a read error. The V call is TRBV29-1, the J call TRBJ2-5, with D unclear. Germline loops: CDR1 SQVTM, CDR2 ANQGSEA. The CDR3 runs to 12 residues. The CDR3 nucleotides are TGCAGCGCTGTTGGCTCCGTGGAATCCCAGTATTTC. This translates into CSAVGSVESQYF.